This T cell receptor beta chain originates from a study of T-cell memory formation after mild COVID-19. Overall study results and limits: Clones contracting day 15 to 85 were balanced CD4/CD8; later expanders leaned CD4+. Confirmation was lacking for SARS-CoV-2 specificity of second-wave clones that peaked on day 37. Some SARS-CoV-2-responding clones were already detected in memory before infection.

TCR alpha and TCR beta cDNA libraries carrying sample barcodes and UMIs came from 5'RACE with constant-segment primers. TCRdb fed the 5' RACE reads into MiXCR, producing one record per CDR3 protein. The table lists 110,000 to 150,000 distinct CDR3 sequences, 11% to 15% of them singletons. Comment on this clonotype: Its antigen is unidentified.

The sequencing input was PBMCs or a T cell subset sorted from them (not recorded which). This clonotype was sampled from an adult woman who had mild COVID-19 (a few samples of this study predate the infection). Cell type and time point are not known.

In DNA, the CDR3 is TGTGCCTGGAGTGTAGGACATCCGGAAAAACTGTTTTTT. It is translated as CAWSVGHPEKLFF. The chain links TRBV30 to TRBJ1-4; a weak D match, TRBD1 (5 bases). Germline-derived CDR1 and CDR2 are GTSNPN and SVGIG (reference sequence). The CDR3 contains 13 residues. V was trimmed by 0 bases and J by 8 bases, leaving 10 bases between them.